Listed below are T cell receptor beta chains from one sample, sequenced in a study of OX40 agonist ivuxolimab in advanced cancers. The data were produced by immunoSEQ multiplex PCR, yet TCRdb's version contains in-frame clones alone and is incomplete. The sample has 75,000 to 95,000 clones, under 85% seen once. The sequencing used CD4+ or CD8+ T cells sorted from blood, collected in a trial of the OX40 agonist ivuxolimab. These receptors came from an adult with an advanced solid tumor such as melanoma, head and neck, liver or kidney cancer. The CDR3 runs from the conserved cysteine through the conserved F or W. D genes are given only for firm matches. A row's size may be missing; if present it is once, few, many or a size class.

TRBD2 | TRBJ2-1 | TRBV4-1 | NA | CASSRTLAGSYNEQFF | TGCGCCAGCAGCCGAACTCTAGCGGGATCCTACAATGAGCAGTTCTTC
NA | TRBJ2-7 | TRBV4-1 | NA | CASSQGALSEQYF | TGCGCCAGCAGCCAAGGAGCACTCTCCGAGCAGTACTTC
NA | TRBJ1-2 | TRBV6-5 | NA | CASSYSSQDGGYTF | TGTGCCAGCAGTTACTCGAGTCAGGACGGGGGCTACACCTTC
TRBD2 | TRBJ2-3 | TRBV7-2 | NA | CASSKGSGLAGTTF | TGTGCCAGCAGCAAAGGGTCAGGGCTAGCGGGGACTACTTTT
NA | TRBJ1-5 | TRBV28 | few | CASSRDSNQPQHF | TGTGCCAGCAGCAGGGATAGCAATCAGCCCCAGCATTTT
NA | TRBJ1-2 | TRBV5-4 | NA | CASSPREGGYTF | TGTGCCAGCAGCCCCAGGGAGGGAGGCTACACCTTC
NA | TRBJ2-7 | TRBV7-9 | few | CASSFGGDTYEQYF | TGTGCCAGCAGCTTCGGCGGGGACACCTACGAGCAGTACTTC
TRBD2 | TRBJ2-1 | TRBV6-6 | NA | CASSYSIGLAGDEQFF | TGTGCCAGCAGTTACTCGATAGGCCTAGCGGGGGATGAGCAGTTCTTC
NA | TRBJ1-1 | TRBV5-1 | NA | CASKNSTGRGTEAFF | TGCGCCAGCAAAAATTCAACAGGGCGGGGAACTGAAGCTTTCTTT
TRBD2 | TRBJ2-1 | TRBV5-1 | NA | CASSLGTSGYNEQFF | TGCGCCAGCAGCTTGGGGACTAGCGGCTACAATGAGCAGTTCTTC
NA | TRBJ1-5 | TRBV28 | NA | CASSLYAGPGEGQPQHF | TGTGCCAGCAGTTTATACGCGGGGCCCGGGGAGGGTCAGCCCCAGCATTTT
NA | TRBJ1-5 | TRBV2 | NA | CATSFRGVNQPQHF | TGTGCCACCTCCTTCCGGGGGGTCAATCAGCCCCAGCATTTT
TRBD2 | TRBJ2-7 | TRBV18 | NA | CASSPSLTSGGAYEQYF | TGTGCCAGCTCACCCTCTTTGACTAGCGGGGGGGCATACGAGCAGTACTTC
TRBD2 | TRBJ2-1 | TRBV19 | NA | CASSPRASGINEQFF | TGTGCCAGTAGTCCCCGGGCTAGCGGGATCAATGAGCAGTTCTTC
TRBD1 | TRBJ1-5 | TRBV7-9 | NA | CASSLWSRGLSQPQHF | TGTGCCAGCAGCTTATGGTCCAGGGGGCTGAGTCAGCCCCAGCATTTT
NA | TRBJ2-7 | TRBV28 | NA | CASSSGTIRWGRSYEQYF | TGTGCCAGCAGTTCCGGTACAATTCGATGGGGACGCTCCTACGAGCAGTACTTC
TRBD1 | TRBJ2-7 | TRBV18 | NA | CASSPGQGPWEEQYF | TGTGCCAGCTCACCCGGACAGGGGCCTTGGGAGGAGCAGTACTTC
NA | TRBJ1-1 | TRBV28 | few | CASRGGLWTEAFF | TGTGCCAGCAGGGGGGGGCTTTGGACTGAAGCTTTCTTT
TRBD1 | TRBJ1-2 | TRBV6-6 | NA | CASRRDRRYGYTF | TGTGCCAGCAGGCGGGACAGACGCTATGGCTACACCTTC
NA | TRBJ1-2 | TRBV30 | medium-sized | CATVQGDYGYTF | TGTGCCACAGTCCAAGGTGACTATGGCTACACCTTC